The 13 T cell receptor beta chains listed next were all sequenced from one sample in a study of shared clonotypes between healthy human individuals. Generated by immunoSEQ multiplex PCR, the TCRdb table keeps only in-frame clones and is missing some. There are 850,000 to 1,200,000 clones in the sample; roughly 80% occur only once, and approximately 1.5% lies in the top ten. Sequences were obtained from memory CD4+ T cells sorted from blood. Subset described: CD45RA-negative fraction. Receptors originate from a man younger than 30 in good health.

The chain combines TRBV2 with TRBJ1-4, with no clear D. Trimming shortened V by 1 base and J by 5 bases, and 8 bases separated the two germline ends. Germline CDR1 SNHLY, CDR2 FYNNEI. This CDR3 comprises 14 residues. The CDR3 reads CASSEGQQNEKLFF. The CDR3, as DNA: TGTGCCAGCAGTGAAGGGCAACAAAATGAAAAACTGTTTTTT.

This clone came up once. CDR3 coding DNA: TGTGCCACCAGCAGCGGGAGAAAGGGCACAGATACGCAGTATTTT. This encodes CATSSGRKGTDTQYF. The chain combines TRBV15 with TRBJ2-3, with a weak D call TRBD2 (6 bases). The V gene lost 3 bases and the J gene lost 1 base, with 11 bases spanning the gap. The CDR3 loop spans 15 amino acids. The germline V gene has CDR1 LNHNV and CDR2 YYDKDF (reference sequence).

J is TRBJ1-5 and V is TRBV7-9; D uncertain. This CDR3 is built from 14 residues. CDR1 is SEHNR, CDR2 FQNEAQ, per germline (reference sequence). The V end lost 6 bases, the J end lost 2 bases, and 11 bases lay between the germline ends. The DNA for the CDR3 is TGTGCCAGCAGACTGGGAGAAGGCAATCAGCCCCAGCATTTT. Encoded protein: CASRLGEGNQPQHF.

This chain joins TRBV7-6 and TRBJ2-1, with D perhaps TRBD1 or TRBD2 (5 bases each). This CDR3 contains 13 residues. V dropped 5 bases and J dropped 9 bases, with 14 bases sitting between them. Germline V gene sequence: CDR1 SGHVS, CDR2 FNYEAQ. As DNA, the CDR3 is TGTGCCAGCAGCCCGCTCAGGGACGGTGAGCAGTTCTTC. Translation gives CASSPLRDGEQFF. The entire variable domain, with the rest obtained from reference TRBV7-6 and TRBJ2-1, is as follows: GAGVSQSPRYKVTKRGQDVALRCDPISGHVSLYWYRQALGQGPEFLTYFNYEAQQDKSGLPNDRFSAERPEGSISTLTIQRTEQRDSAMYRCASSPLRDGEQFFGPGTRLTVL.

In this sample, this clone turned up a few times. The chain combines TRBV2 with TRBJ1-2; D is uncertain. Trimming took 6 bases from V and 4 from J, leaving 12 bases between them. The CDR3 contains 13 residues. Germline values: CDR1 SNHLY, CDR2 FYNNEI. The chain's CDR3 is CASRVRGIYGYTF. As DNA, the CDR3 is TGTGCCAGCAGAGTTCGAGGGATCTATGGCTACACCTTC.

The genes are TRBV7-2 and TRBJ2-3; D may be TRBD2 (6 bases). The germline V gene encodes CDR1 SGHTA and CDR2 FQGNSA. The CDR3 has 15 amino acids. V was cut by 3 bases and J by 2 bases, with 12 bases left in between. This CDR3 reads CASSFGGNPTDTQYF. The CDR3, as DNA: TGTGCCAGCAGCTTCGGCGGGAACCCCACAGATACGCAGTATTTT.

This sequence joins TRBV2 and TRBJ2-3, with D possibly being TRBD1 (5 bases). Trimming pared 7 bases from V and 4 bases from J, leaving 15 bases between. Per germline, CDR1 SNHLY and CDR2 FYNNEI. The CDR3 is 14 residues long. The CDR3 sequence is CASKRIRAADTQYF. For the CDR3, the DNA is TGTGCCAGCAAGAGGATCAGGGCAGCAGATACGCAGTATTTT.

In this sample, this clone turned up once. CDR3 loop: CASRPGTAPEQYF. The CDR3 DNA sequence: TGCGCCAGCAGACCCGGGACCGCCCCCGAGCAGTACTTC. V is TRBV5-1 and J is TRBJ2-7; the D call may be TRBD1 or TRBD2 (5 bases each). Germline CDR1 is SGHRS and CDR2 is YFSETQ. Trimming took off 5 bases at V and 6 bases at J, with 15 bases between the two ends. The CDR3 consists of 13 residues.

V is TRBV6-1 and J is TRBJ1-5; 9 bases fit TRBD1. After removal of 2 bases from V and 5 bases from J, the junction contained 10 bases not matched to a gene. CDR1 is MNHNS, CDR2 SASEGT, per germline. The CDR3 contains 17 residues. The CDR3 bases are TGTGCCAGCAGTGAAAAGAGGGGGGGACAGGGCCATCAGCCCCAGCATTTT. Translation gives CASSEKRGGQGHQPQHF.

This clone has only a few counts. The CDR3 spells CASRAGAPVEYF. The CDR3 nucleotides are TGTGCCAGCAGGGCGGGGGCGCCGGTAGAGTATTTT. The rearrangement links TRBV6-5 to TRBJ2-3; possible D gene TRBD2, 7 bases. CDR3 length equals 12 residues. Germline CDR1 and CDR2: MNHEY and SVGAGI. The V gene lost 6 bases and the J gene lost 13 bases, with 17 bases spanning the gap.

This clone was observed a single time. In nucleotides, the CDR3 is TGTGCCAGCAGCTTGCAGGGGGGGGACCGGGATGAGCAGTTCTTC. Protein: CASSLQGGDRDEQFF. V gene TRBV11-3 combines with J gene TRBJ2-1; D could derive from TRBD1 or TRBD2 (7 bases each). This CDR3 has 15 residues. The germline gives CDR1 SGHNT, CDR2 YENEEA. Trimming pared 3 bases from V and 8 bases from J, leaving 17 bases between.

The chain combines TRBV19 with TRBJ1-5; 8 nucleotides match TRBD1. Germline loops: CDR1 LNHDA, CDR2 SQIVND (reference sequence). The CDR3 is 16 amino acids. Trimming cost V 6 bases and J 6 bases; bases outside gene matches: 13. The CDR3 region has the DNA TGTGCCAGTAGCCCCATCGACAGGGGACTTGGTCAGCCCCAGCATTTT. This gives the protein CASSPIDRGLGQPQHF.

The V call is TRBV5-6, the J call TRBJ1-6; TRBD1 is a possible D gene (6 bases). Germline V gene data show CDR1 as SGHDT and CDR2 as YYEEEE. With 4 bases removed from V and 7 bases from J, the gap between germline ends came to 15 bases. There are 15 residues in the CDR3. The CDR3, as DNA: TGTGCCAGCAGCCCGGTACAGGGAGACAATTCACCCCTCCACTTT. As protein: CASSPVQGDNSPLHF.